This T cell receptor (beta chain) came from a study of T cells in Graves' hyperthyroidism and ophthalmopathy. Researchers defined stable Graves' hyperthyroidism as no ophthalmopathy progression within 18 months. Study findings and constraints: With a median lead of around 5.9 months before onset, the model predicted ophthalmopathy.

The germline CDR1 and CDR2 sequences are SGDLS and YYNGEE. The CDR3 contains 14 residues. The V and J ends lost 4 bases and 4 bases respectively, with 15 bases between them. There were TCR beta CDR3 regions amplified from RNA transcripts. With the HTBI primer set, the TCR CDR3 went through a first round of RT-PCR. TCRdb re-analysed the multiplex PCR reads in MiXCR, keeping a single row per CDR3 protein. In the table there are 100,000 to 130,000 distinct CDR3 sequences, more than 15% of which are singletons. This clonotype was counted only a few times. The antigen remains undetermined. The source is a woman aged 45-65 years with Graves' hyperthyroidism. The specimen was blood. The chain is built from TRBV9 and TRBJ2-7; D ambiguous. The CDR3 here is CASSPPAPIYEQYF. The CDR3 bases are TGTGCCAGCAGCCCCCCGGCCCCTATATACGAGCAGTACTTC. Full variable domain (remainder filled in from reference TRBV9 and TRBJ2-7): DSGVTQTPKHLITATGQRVTLRCSPRSGDLSVYWYQQSLDQGLQFLIQYYNGEERAKGNILERFSAQQFPDLHSELNLSSLELGDSALYFCASSPPAPIYEQYFGPGTRLTVT.